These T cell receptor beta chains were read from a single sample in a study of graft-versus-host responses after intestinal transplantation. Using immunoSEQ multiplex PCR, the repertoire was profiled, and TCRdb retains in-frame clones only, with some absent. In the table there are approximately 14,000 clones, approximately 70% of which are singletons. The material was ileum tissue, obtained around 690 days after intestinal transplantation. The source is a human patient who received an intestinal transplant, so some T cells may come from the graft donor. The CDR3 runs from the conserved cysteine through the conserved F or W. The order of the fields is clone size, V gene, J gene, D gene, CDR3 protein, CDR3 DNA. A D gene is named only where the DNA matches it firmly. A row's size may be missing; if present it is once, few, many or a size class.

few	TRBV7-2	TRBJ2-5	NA	CASSLERETQYF	TGTGCCAGCAGCTTAGAGAGAGAGACCCAGTACTTC
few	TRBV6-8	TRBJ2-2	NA	CASSEVGAGELFF	TGTGCCAGCAGTGAAGTGGGAGCCGGGGAGCTGTTTTTT
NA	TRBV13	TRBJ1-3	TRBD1	CASSLGPGTAGNTIYF	TGTGCCAGCAGCTTGGGACCCGGGACAGCTGGAAACACCATATATTTT
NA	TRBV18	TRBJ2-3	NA	CASSPGQLTDTQYF	TGTGCCAGCTCACCAGGACAGCTCACAGATACGCAGTATTTT
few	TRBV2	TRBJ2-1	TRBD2	CASSTALGGGRANEQFF	TGTGCCAGCAGTACAGCCCTCGGTGGGGGGAGGGCCAATGAGCAGTTCTTC
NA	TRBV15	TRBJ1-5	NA	CATSREGGPLTGPIHLEQPQHF	TGTGCCACCAGCAGGGAGGGGGGACCGTTAACTGGACCAATCCACCTGGAACAGCCCCAGCATTTT
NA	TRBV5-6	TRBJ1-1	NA	CASSSAGAVTEAFF	TGTGCCAGCAGCAGTGCAGGGGCAGTGACTGAAGCTTTCTTT
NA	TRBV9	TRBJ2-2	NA	CASGYRVLAGELFF	TGTGCCAGCGGATACAGGGTTTTGGCCGGGGAGCTGTTTTTT
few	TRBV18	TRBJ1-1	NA	CASSPQGYTEAFF	TGTGCCAGCTCACCACAGGGGTACACTGAAGCTTTCTTT
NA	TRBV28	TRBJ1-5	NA	CASSYHSGHVNRYQPQHF	TGTGCCAGCAGTTACCACTCGGGGCATGTCAACAGGTATCAGCCCCAGCATTTT
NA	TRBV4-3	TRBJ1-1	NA	CASSQDAGVMNTEAFF	TGCGCCAGCAGCCAAGACGCGGGAGTTATGAACACTGAAGCTTTCTTT
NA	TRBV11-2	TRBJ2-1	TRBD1	CASSTTGTGINEQFF	TGTGCCAGCAGCACAACCGGGACAGGGATTAATGAGCAGTTCTTC
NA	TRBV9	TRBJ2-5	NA	CASSVGAGEETQYF	TGTGCCAGCAGCGTAGGCGCAGGGGAAGAGACCCAGTACTTC
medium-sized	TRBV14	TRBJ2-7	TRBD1	CASSQEGDRASYEQYF	TGTGCCAGCAGCCAAGAAGGGGACAGGGCCTCCTACGAGCAGTACTTC
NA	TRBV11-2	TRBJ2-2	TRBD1	CASSPRRVGGSTGELFF	TGTGCCAGCAGCCCACGAAGGGTAGGGGGCAGCACCGGGGAGCTGTTTTTT
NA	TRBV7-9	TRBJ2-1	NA	CASSRDRTSYNEQFF	TGTGCCAGCAGCCGCGACAGGACCTCCTACAATGAGCAGTTCTTC
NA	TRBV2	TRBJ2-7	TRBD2	CASSETLAGGSYEQYF	TGTGCCAGCAGCGAAACCTTAGCGGGAGGGTCCTACGAGCAGTACTTC
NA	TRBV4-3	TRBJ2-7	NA	CASSQVVGSPAPYEQYF	TGCGCCAGCAGCCAAGTGGTAGGATCCCCGGCACCCTACGAGCAGTACTTC